The clone carrying this T cell receptor beta chain was counted a few times. V was clipped by 3 bases and J by 3 bases; unmatched bases: 9. This CDR3 region has 15 residues. Germline V gene sequence: CDR1 SQVTM, CDR2 ANQGSEA. Primers used in a second PCR of about 7 to 12 cycles were a sample-barcoded 5' primer and a J-beta primer mix. Each CDR3 protein is one row after TCRdb ran MiXCR on the 5' RACE reads. This sample has hundreds of thousands of distinct CDR3 sequences, with approximately 53% found just once. This entry is derived from a study of blood T cells in healthy people across ages. The sequenced sample consisted of blood. The genes are TRBV29-1 and TRBJ2-3; 7 positions agree with TRBD1. The clonotype comes from a man aged 35 to 55 in good health. The CDR3 loop reads CSVERTGTDTDTQYF. Written as DNA, the CDR3 is TGCAGCGTTGAGAGAACCGGGACAGATACAGATACGCAGTATTTT.